The rows below give T cell receptor beta chains drawn from one sample of a study of OX40 agonist ivuxolimab in advanced cancers. Assay: immunoSEQ multiplex PCR; the TCRdb copy retains only in-frame clones and omits some. The sample holds some 80,000 clones, 84% seen once. This material consisted of CD4+ or CD8+ T cells sorted from blood, taken in a trial of the OX40 agonist ivuxolimab. The origin of the receptors is an adult with an advanced solid tumor such as melanoma, head and neck, liver or kidney cancer. Each CDR3 is given without its conserved first and last residue. Clone size is not always given. Where it is, it says once, few, many or a class for expanded clones.

v_gene	abundance	j_gene	CDR3aa
TRBV19	few	TRBJ2-4	ASSMGKAKNIQY
TRBV7-8	-	TRBJ2-7	ASSFTYEQY
TRBV4-2	medium-sized	TRBJ2-1	ASSQHGREQF
TRBV5-1	-	TRBJ2-7	ASSFYSGEQY
TRBV11-3	-	TRBJ1-1	ASSPGQALEAF
TRBV14	-	TRBJ1-1	ASSQGVDPRAEAF
TRBV5-1	-	TRBJ1-1	ASSLEAPRGAF
TRBV11-3	-	TRBJ2-3	ASSYLTDTQY
TRBV19	few	TRBJ1-5	ASGQKIEPQH
TRBV11-2	-	TRBJ1-4	ASSLDNQEKLF
TRBV5-6	-	TRBJ2-7	ASSDSGTSGEQY
TRBV4-2	-	TRBJ1-3	ASSQDPPYTSGNTIY
TRBV9	few	TRBJ1-1	ASSPGHLEAF
TRBV7-6	-	TRBJ2-2	ASSLRSSGGFGELF
TRBV18	few	TRBJ2-5	ASSWTDQETQY
TRBV6-6	few	TRBJ1-1	ASSYKLDTEAF
TRBV15	-	TRBJ2-3	ATSRGGQGRTDTQY
TRBV6-5	-	TRBJ1-5	ASSYHSNQPQH
TRBV5-6	-	TRBJ1-2	ASSPGAGGYT
TRBV6-1	-	TRBJ1-1	ASTRQGDNTEAF
TRBV6-1	-	TRBJ2-3	ASRLTWTGPNTQY
TRBV6-5	-	TRBJ1-1	ASSSTGPTEAF
TRBV11-3	-	TRBJ1-2	ASSLDSRGTNGYT
TRBV18	-	TRBJ1-3	ASSPRLAHSGIGNTIY
TRBV14	-	TRBJ1-6	ASSHPGFTLH
TRBV5-4	-	TRBJ2-5	ASSLGAGGVEETQY
TRBV2	-	TRBJ2-2	ASSEETLGPGGELF
TRBV11-1	-	TRBJ2-1	ATVKQGYNEQF
TRBV6-5	-	TRBJ2-1	ASTLAGSSYNEQF
TRBV5-1	-	TRBJ1-1	ASSLEGGNTEAF
TRBV19	-	TRBJ1-3	ASSLYLTFSGNTIY
TRBV12-5	-	TRBJ2-7	ASGQYRDYEQY
TRBV18	-	TRBJ1-1	ASSPDRGHTEAF
TRBV29-1	few	TRBJ1-2	SVPGQGSSGYT
TRBV2	-	TRBJ1-6	ASSSGHKIISPLH
TRBV7-2	-	TRBJ2-5	ASSFNSGLQETQY
TRBV2	once	TRBJ1-6	ASRKDRGNNSPLH
TRBV18	-	TRBJ2-7	ASSPEQAGEQY
TRBV4-1	-	TRBJ2-3	ASSQERAGRSTDTQY
TRBV19	-	TRBJ2-3	ASGLAGPSTDTQY
TRBV7-3	-	TRBJ1-5	ASSLKQGIGVGQPQH
TRBV9	-	TRBJ2-3	ASSTGGHQSGTQY